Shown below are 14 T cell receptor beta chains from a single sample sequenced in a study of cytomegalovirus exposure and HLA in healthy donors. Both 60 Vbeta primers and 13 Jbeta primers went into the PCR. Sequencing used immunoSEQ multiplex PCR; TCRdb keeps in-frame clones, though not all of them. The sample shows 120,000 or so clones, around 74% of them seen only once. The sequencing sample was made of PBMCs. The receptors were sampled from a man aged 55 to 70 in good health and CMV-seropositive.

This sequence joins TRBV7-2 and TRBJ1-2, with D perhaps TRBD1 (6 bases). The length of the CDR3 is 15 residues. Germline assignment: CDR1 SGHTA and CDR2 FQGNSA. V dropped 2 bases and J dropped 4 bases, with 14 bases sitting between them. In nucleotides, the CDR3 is TGTGCCAGCAGCTTATCAGGTCAGGGGATCTATGGCTACACCTTC. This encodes CASSLSGQGIYGYTF.

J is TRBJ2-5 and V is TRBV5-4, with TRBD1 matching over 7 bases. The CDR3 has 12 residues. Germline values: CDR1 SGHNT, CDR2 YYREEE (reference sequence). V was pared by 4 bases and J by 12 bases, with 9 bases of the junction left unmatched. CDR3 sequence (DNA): TGTGCCAGCAGCGTCCAGACAGGGTACGAGTACTTC. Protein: CASSVQTGYEYF.

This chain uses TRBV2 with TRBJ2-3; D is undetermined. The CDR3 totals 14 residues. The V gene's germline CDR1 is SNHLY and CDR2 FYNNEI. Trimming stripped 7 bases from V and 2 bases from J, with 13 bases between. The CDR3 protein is CASTAPGYTDTQYF. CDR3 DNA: TGTGCCAGCACCGCCCCCGGGTACACAGATACGCAGTATTTT.

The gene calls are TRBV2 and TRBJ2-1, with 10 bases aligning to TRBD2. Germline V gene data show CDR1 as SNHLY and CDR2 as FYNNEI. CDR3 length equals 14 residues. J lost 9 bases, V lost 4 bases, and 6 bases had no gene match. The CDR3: CASSGLAGETEQFF. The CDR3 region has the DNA TGTGCCAGCAGTGGCCTAGCGGGAGAAACTGAGCAGTTCTTC.

CDR3: CASSYRQGGQETQYF. The CDR3 coding sequence is TGTGCCAGCAGTTACCGGCAGGGGGGCCAAGAGACCCAGTACTTC. The chain uses TRBV6-5 and TRBJ2-5; possible D gene TRBD1, 7 bases. V dropped 2 bases and J dropped 1 base, with 11 bases sitting between them. The CDR3 loop spans 15 amino acids. Germline loops: CDR1 MNHEY, CDR2 SVGAGI.

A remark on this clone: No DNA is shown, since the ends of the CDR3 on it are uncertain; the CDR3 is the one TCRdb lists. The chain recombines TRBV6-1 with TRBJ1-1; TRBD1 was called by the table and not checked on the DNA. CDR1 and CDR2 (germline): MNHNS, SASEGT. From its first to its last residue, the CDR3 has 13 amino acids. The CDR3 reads CASILAGDTEAFF.

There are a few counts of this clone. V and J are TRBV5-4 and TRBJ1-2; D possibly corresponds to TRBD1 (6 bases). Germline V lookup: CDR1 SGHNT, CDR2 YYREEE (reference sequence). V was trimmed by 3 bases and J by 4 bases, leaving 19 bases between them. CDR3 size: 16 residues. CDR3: CASSSQVVRGPYGYTF. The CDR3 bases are TGTGCCAGCAGCTCCCAGGTGGTCAGGGGACCCTATGGCTACACCTTC.

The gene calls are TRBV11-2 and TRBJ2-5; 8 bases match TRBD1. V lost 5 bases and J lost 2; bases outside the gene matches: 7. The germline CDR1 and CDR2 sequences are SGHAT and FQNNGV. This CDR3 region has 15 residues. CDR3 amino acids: CASSPQRTGQETQYF. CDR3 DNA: TGTGCCAGCAGCCCCCAACGGACAGGGCAAGAGACCCAGTACTTC.

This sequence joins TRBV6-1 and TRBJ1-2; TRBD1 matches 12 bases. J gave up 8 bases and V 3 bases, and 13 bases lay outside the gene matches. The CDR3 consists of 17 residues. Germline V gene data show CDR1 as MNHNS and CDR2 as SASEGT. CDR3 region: CASSDRLPGQGARGYTF. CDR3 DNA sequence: TGTGCCAGCAGTGACAGACTCCCGGGACAGGGGGCTAGGGGCTACACCTTC.

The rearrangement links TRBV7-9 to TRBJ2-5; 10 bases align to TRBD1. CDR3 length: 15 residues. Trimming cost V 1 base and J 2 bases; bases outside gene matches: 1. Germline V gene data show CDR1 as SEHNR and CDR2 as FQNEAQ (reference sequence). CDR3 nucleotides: TGTGCCAGCAGCTTAGGGACAGGGGGGCAAGAGACCCAGTACTTC. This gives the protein CASSLGTGGQETQYF.

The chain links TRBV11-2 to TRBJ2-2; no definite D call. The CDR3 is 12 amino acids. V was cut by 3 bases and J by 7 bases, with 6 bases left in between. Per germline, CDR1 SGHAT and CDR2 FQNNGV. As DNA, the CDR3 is TGTGCCAGCAGCTTTATTGTCGGGGAGCTGTTTTTT. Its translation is CASSFIVGELFF. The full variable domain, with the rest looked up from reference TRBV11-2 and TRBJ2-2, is EAGVAQSPRYKIIEKRQSVAFWCNPISGHATLYWYQQILGQGPKLLIQFQNNGVVDDSQLPKDRFSAERLKGVDSTLKIQPAKLEDSAVYLCASSFIVGELFFGEGSRLTVL.

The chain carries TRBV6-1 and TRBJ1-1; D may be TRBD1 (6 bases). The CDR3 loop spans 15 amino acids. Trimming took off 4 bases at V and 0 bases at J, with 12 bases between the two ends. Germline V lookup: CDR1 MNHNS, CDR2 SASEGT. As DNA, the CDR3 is TGTGCCAGCAGTGTTGAGGGACAATTGAACACTGAAGCTTTCTTT. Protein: CASSVEGQLNTEAFF.

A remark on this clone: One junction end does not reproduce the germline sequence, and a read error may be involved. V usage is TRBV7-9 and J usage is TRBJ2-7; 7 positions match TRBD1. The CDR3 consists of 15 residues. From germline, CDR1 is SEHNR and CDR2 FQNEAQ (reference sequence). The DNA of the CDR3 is TGTTCCAGCAGCCATTCAGACAGGGCGTCCTACGAGCAGTACTTC. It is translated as CSSSHSDRASYEQYF.

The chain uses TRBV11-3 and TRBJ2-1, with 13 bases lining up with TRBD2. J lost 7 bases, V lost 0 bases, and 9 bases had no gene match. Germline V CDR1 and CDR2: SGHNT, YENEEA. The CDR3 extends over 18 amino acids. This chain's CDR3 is CASSLEPGLAGPQNEQFF. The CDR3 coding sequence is TGTGCCAGCAGCTTAGAGCCGGGACTAGCGGGACCTCAGAATGAGCAGTTCTTC.